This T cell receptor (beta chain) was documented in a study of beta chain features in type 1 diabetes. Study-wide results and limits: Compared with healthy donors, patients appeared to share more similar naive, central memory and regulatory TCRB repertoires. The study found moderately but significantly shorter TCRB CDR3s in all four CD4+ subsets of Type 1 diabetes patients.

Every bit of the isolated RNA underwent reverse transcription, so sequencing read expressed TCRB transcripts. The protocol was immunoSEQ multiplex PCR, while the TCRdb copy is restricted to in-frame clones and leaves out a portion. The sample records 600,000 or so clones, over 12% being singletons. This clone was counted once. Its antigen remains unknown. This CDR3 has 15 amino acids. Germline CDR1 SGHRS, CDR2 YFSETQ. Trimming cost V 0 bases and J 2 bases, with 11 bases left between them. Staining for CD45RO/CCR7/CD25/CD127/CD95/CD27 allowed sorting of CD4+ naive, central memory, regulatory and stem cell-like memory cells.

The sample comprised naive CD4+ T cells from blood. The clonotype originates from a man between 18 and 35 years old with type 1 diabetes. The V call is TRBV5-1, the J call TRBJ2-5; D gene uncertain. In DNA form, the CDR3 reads TGCGCCAGCAGCTTGGATCTTACTTATCAAGAGACCCAGTACTTC. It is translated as CASSLDLTYQETQYF.